These 29 T cell receptor beta chains were sequenced from one sample in a study of response to subunit inactivated influenza vaccine. TCRdb analysed the RT-PCR reads with MiXCR anew, one entry per CDR3 protein. Here the sample spans approximately 500,000 distinct CDR3 sequences, roughly 13% being singletons. This specimen was PBMCs from blood, taken more than 35 days after vaccination. The source is a man aged 50 to 60 who received an inactivated influenza vaccine.

This clonotype was observed many times. The CDR3 DNA sequence: TGTGCCAGCAGCGGGGGGGGCCCAAATCAGCCCCAGCATTTT. It specifies CASSGGGPNQPQHF. V is TRBV12-3 or TRBV12-4 and J is TRBJ1-5; possibly TRBD1 for D (6 bases). V was pared by 6 bases and J by 4 bases, with 13 bases between. The CDR3 spans 14 residues.

This clonotype was picked up many times. The chain is built from TRBV6-2 or TRBV6-3 and TRBJ2-7; 7 bases align to TRBD1. Germline V lookup: CDR1 MNHEY, CDR2 SVGEGT. J lost 4 bases, V lost 5 bases, and 5 bases had no gene match. The CDR3 consists of 13 residues. CDR3 nucleotides: TGTGCCAGCAGTACGACAGGGTCATACGAGCAGTACTTC. Protein product: CASSTTGSYEQYF.

This clonotype has only a few counts. The chain links TRBV3-1 to TRBJ2-3; D not certain. V lost 3 bases to trimming and J lost 8 bases, with 12 bases between them. Looked up from germline, CDR1 is LGHDT and CDR2 is YNNKEL (reference sequence). The length of the CDR3 is 13 residues. CDR3 sequence: CASSQNSERTQYF. In nucleotides, the CDR3 is TGTGCCAGCAGCCAGAATTCAGAGCGTACGCAGTATTTT.

A few counts support this clonotype. The chain is built from TRBV20-1 and TRBJ1-5; 9 bases map to TRBD1. J gave up 0 bases and V 3 bases, and 6 bases lay outside the gene matches. The length of the CDR3 is 16 residues. Germline lookup yields CDR1 DFQATT and CDR2 SNEGSKA (reference sequence). The CDR3 loop reads CSASPDRGNSNQPQHF. The CDR3 DNA follows: TGCAGTGCTAGTCCCGACAGGGGGAATAGCAATCAGCCCCAGCATTTT.

This clonotype was counted ten times or more. For the CDR3, the DNA is TGCAGTGGACGCGTAATGCGGATAGCTGAAACCTACGAGCAGTACTTC. This gives the protein CSGRVMRIAETYEQYF. The V call is TRBV20-1, the J call TRBJ2-7; D not resolved. The CDR3 is 16 residues long. Trimming cost V 7 bases and J 2 bases, with 24 bases left between them. CDR1 is DFQATT and CDR2 is SNEGSKA in the germline V gene (reference sequence).

V and J are TRBV11-2 and TRBJ1-5; weak D call: TRBD1 (5 bases). Between the trimmed V and J ends, which lost 5 bases and 0 bases, there was a span of 11 bases. Germline lookup yields CDR1 SGHAT and CDR2 FQNNGV. The CDR3 contains 15 residues. The CDR3: CASSPGPYSNQPQHF. CDR3 in DNA: TGTGCCAGCAGCCCGGGACCTTATAGCAATCAGCCCCAGCATTTT.

The chain has TRBV6-1 and TRBJ1-1; TRBD1 matches 8 bases. The CDR3 loop spans 15 amino acids. Trimming cost V 2 bases and J 1 base; bases outside gene matches: 3. Per germline, CDR1 MNHNS and CDR2 SASEGT. CDR3 sequence: CASSEQGAWNTEAFF. CDR3 coding DNA: TGTGCCAGCAGTGAACAGGGGGCTTGGAACACTGAAGCTTTCTTT.

This clonotype was observed a few times. Here the CDR3 DNA reads TGCGCCAGCAGCTTGGCCGGGGGGACCAAAAACATTCAGTACTTC. Translation: CASSLAGGTKNIQYF. The rearrangement joins TRBV5-1 to TRBJ2-4; 7 nucleotides align to TRBD2. The length of the CDR3 is 15 residues. V trimming: 0 bases; J trimming: 2 bases; junction bases outside the gene matches: 2. CDR1 SGHRS and CDR2 YFSETQ come from the germline V gene.

The chain uses TRBV2 and TRBJ1-2, with 11 bases matching TRBD1. V was clipped by 6 bases and J by 8 bases; unmatched bases: 5. The CDR3 spans 13 residues. In germline, CDR1 is SNHLY, CDR2 FYNNEI. This CDR3 reads CASRVDRGQGYTF. The CDR3, as DNA: TGTGCCAGCAGAGTGGACAGGGGGCAAGGCTACACCTTC.

This chain joins TRBV6-2 or TRBV6-3 and TRBJ1-5, with 7 positions matching TRBD1. With 2 bases clipped from V and 4 bases from J, the junction kept 5 bases outside the gene matches. The germline CDR1 and CDR2 sequences are MNHEY and SVGEGT. The CDR3 extends over 15 amino acids. CDR3 sequence reads: CASSYRGQQNQPQHF. The DNA of the CDR3 is TGTGCCAGCAGTTACAGGGGACAGCAAAATCAGCCCCAGCATTTT.

This clonotype was picked up a small number of times. The rearrangement uses TRBV6-4 and TRBJ2-1, with 9 bases matching TRBD2. Germline V CDR1 and CDR2: MRHNA, SNTAGT. V was clipped by 4 bases and J by 6 bases; unmatched bases: 7. The CDR3 length is 15 residues. CDR3 coding DNA: TGTGCCAGCAGTGCCCTAGCGGGAAAAGGCAATGAGCAGTTCTTC. Translation gives CASSALAGKGNEQFF.

The genes are TRBV7-9 and TRBJ1-4; no clear D gene. CDR1 and CDR2 from the germline V gene are SEHNR and FQNEAQ (reference sequence). This CDR3 is built from 13 residues. The germline V and J ends were trimmed by 5 bases and 10 bases, with 14 bases remaining between them. CDR3 sequence reads: CASSRQEVGKLFF. CDR3 sequence (DNA): TGTGCCAGCAGCAGACAAGAGGTCGGAAAACTGTTTTTT.

This clonotype was recorded a few times. The genes are TRBV15 and TRBJ1-4; D ambiguous. CDR3 length equals 13 residues. Looked up from germline, CDR1 is LNHNV and CDR2 is YYDKDF (reference sequence). Trimming took 0 bases from V and 8 from J, leaving 7 bases between them. The CDR3 DNA reads as TGTGCCACCAGCAGAGATAGGAGAGAAAAACTGTTTTTT. Translated: CATSRDRREKLFF.

This chain connects TRBV6-2 or TRBV6-3 to TRBJ2-7; 10 bases agree with TRBD2. Per germline, CDR1 MNHEY and CDR2 SVGEGT. J was trimmed by 5 bases and V by 2 bases; bases with no gene match: 6. The CDR3 totals 15 residues. The CDR3, as DNA: TGTGCCAGCAGTTACCCTGGACTAGCGGCTAACGAGCAGTACTTC. Translating gives CASSYPGLAANEQYF.

This clonotype was picked up a small number of times. The chain carries TRBV5-1 and TRBJ1-2; D not resolved. This CDR3 has 12 amino acids. CDR1 is SGHRS, CDR2 YFSETQ, per germline. Trimming removed 4 bases at V and 8 bases at J, with 12 bases between. The CDR3 here is CASSAGKSGYTF. CDR3 coding DNA: TGCGCCAGCAGCGCAGGAAAGAGCGGCTACACCTTC.

This clonotype was seen ten or more times. The chain joins TRBV6-2 or TRBV6-3 to TRBJ2-7, with D unclear. This CDR3 spans 11 amino acids. The germline V gene encodes CDR1 MNHEY and CDR2 SVGEGT. Trimming removed 5 bases at V and 5 bases at J, with 7 bases between. As DNA, the CDR3 is TGTGCCAGCAGTCACCACGACGAGCAGTACTTC. Translating gives CASSHHDEQYF.

This clonotype was detected a few times. The V gene is TRBV28, the J gene TRBJ2-2; 7 bases line up with TRBD1. V was pared by 1 base and J by 6 bases, with 8 bases of the junction left unmatched. Germline CDR1 MDHEN, CDR2 SYDVKM. CDR3 length: 16 amino acids. The CDR3 nucleotides read TGTGCCAGCAGTTTATTCGGCGACAGGGTTCCCGGGGAGCTGTTTTTT. Its protein is CASSLFGDRVPGELFF.

This clonotype was recorded a few times. The V call is TRBV10-3, the J call TRBJ2-1, with TRBD1 matching over 7 bases. The J segment lost 4 bases and the V segment lost 6 bases, leaving 15 bases of the junction unmatched. This CDR3 region has 17 residues. Germline CDR1 is ENHRY and CDR2 is SYGVKD. In nucleotides, the CDR3 is TGTGCCATCAGGAGGACAATCGGGACAGCCGGATACAATGAGCAGTTCTTC. This sequence encodes CAIRRTIGTAGYNEQFF.

The chain joins TRBV3-1 to TRBJ2-7, with 8 bases aligning to TRBD2. Per germline, CDR1 LGHDT and CDR2 YNNKEL (reference sequence). J lost 7 bases, V lost 1 base, and 6 bases had no gene match. This CDR3 is built from 14 residues. CDR3 sequence (DNA): TGTGCCAGCAGCCAAGGGACTAGCACTCGGGAGCAGTACTTC. Encoded protein: CASSQGTSTREQYF.

This clonotype was seen a few times. The chain is built from TRBV4-3 and TRBJ1-6; D is possibly TRBD1 (5 bases). The CDR3 is 15 residues long. Germline CDR1 LGHNA, CDR2 YSLEER. The germline V and J ends were trimmed by 5 bases and 7 bases, with 15 bases remaining between them. In DNA, the CDR3 is TGCGCCAGCAGCTACAGGACGGGCTTAAATTCACCCCTCCACTTT. Protein product: CASSYRTGLNSPLHF.

This clonotype was picked up a small number of times. The chain recombines TRBV5-1 with TRBJ2-6, with 7 bases identical to TRBD1. CDR1 and CDR2 (germline): SGHRS, YFSETQ. The CDR3 runs to 15 residues. J was trimmed by 2 bases and V by 5 bases; bases with no gene match: 4. The chain's CDR3 is CASSFQGAGANVLTF. In DNA form, the CDR3 reads TGCGCCAGCAGTTTCCAGGGGGCTGGGGCCAACGTCCTGACTTTC.

This clonotype showed up just a few times. V usage is TRBV20-1 and J usage is TRBJ2-7, with 8 bases lining up with TRBD2. CDR1 is DFQATT, CDR2 SNEGSKA, per germline (reference sequence). The CDR3 spans 14 residues. The CDR3 sequence: CSAGGSGAFYEQYF. In DNA form, the CDR3 reads TGCAGCGCTGGGGGTAGCGGGGCCTTCTACGAGCAGTACTTC.

The J gene is TRBJ2-6, the V gene TRBV29-1; D is ambiguous. The CDR3 extends over 12 amino acids. V lost 3 bases, J lost 4 bases, and 4 bases lay in between. Per germline, CDR1 SQVTM and CDR2 ANQGSEA. The CDR3 region has the DNA TGCAGCGTTGAGTCCGGGGCCAACGTCCTGACTTTC. It encodes CSVESGANVLTF.

This clonotype was detected a few times. This chain uses TRBV7-2 with TRBJ2-1; D unclear. The germline CDR1 and CDR2 sequences are SGHTA and FQGNSA. The V end was cut by 1 base, the J end by 6 bases, with 10 bases between. CDR3 length: 14 residues. The CDR3 bases are TGTGCCAGCAGCTTAGGTCCAGTAGTCAATGAGCAGTTCTTC. This encodes CASSLGPVVNEQFF.

This chain links TRBV7-2 with TRBJ2-7; D is undetermined. CDR3 length: 15 amino acids. Germline V gene sequence: CDR1 SGHTA, CDR2 FQGNSA. Between the trimmed V and J ends, which lost 2 bases and 4 bases, there was a span of 15 bases. This CDR3 reads CASSLMDLETYEQYF. CDR3 sequence (DNA): TGTGCCAGCAGCTTAATGGACCTAGAGACTTACGAGCAGTACTTC.

The CDR3 DNA is TGTGCCAGCAGTTTACCCAGACTAGCCGACTCCTACGAGCAGTACTTC. This translates into CASSLPRLADSYEQYF. This rearrangement joins TRBV28 to TRBJ2-7; 7 nucleotides line up with TRBD2. The CDR3 sequence is 16 residues long. V was clipped by 2 bases and J by 0 bases; unmatched bases: 7. CDR1 is MDHEN and CDR2 is SYDVKM in the germline V gene.

This chain links TRBV20-1 with TRBJ2-1, with 10 positions matching TRBD2. Germline CDR1 reads DFQATT; CDR2 reads SNEGSKA (reference sequence). The CDR3 spans 14 residues. Unmatched junction bases numbered 4, after V lost 2 bases and J lost 6 bases. The CDR3 nucleotides read TGCAGTGCTAGAAAGCGGGAGGGCCCCAATGAGCAGTTCTTC. Amino acid sequence: CSARKREGPNEQFF.

The rearrangement uses TRBV11-1 and TRBJ2-1; 11 positions agree with TRBD2. V dropped 7 bases and J dropped 3; count of bases not matched to a gene: 14. The CDR3 length is 18 residues. Per germline, CDR1 SGHAT and CDR2 FQDESV (reference sequence). The CDR3 DNA reads as TGTGCCAGCACCAACCCCCGGGGGACTAGCGGAGACTACAATGAGCAGTTCTTC. This encodes CASTNPRGTSGDYNEQFF.

This clonotype was observed a handful of times. The rearrangement joins TRBV5-1 to TRBJ2-2; D uncertain. The germline gives CDR1 SGHRS, CDR2 YFSETQ. V gave up 1 base and J gave up 4 bases, with 14 bases separating them. The CDR3 length is 16 residues. The CDR3 loop is CASSLLQDAFTGELFF. As DNA, the CDR3 is TGCGCCAGCAGCTTGCTCCAGGACGCATTCACCGGGGAGCTGTTTTTT.